One sample yielded the 16 T cell receptor beta chains listed below, sequenced in a study of OX40 agonist ivuxolimab in advanced cancers. Only in-frame clones appear in the TCRdb table, and some are missing; sequencing was by immunoSEQ multiplex PCR. The sample includes 65,000 to 85,000 clones, 90% to 95% seen only once; the top ten take 13% to 15%. This specimen consisted of CD4+ or CD8+ T cells sorted from blood, obtained in a trial of the OX40 agonist ivuxolimab. These receptors all stem from an adult with an advanced solid tumor such as melanoma, head and neck, liver or kidney cancer.

This clone occurred many times. The chain has TRBV6-1 and TRBJ1-5, with D possibly being TRBD1 (6 bases). Per the germline V gene, CDR1 is MNHNS and CDR2 is SASEGT. This CDR3 comprises 15 residues. V gave up 6 bases and J gave up 6 bases, with 18 bases separating them. CDR3 DNA: TGTGCCAGCAGGGCCCTCCTAGGGGGGAGTCAGCCCCAGCATTTT. Its translation is CASRALLGGSQPQHF.

The V call is TRBV11-2, the J call TRBJ1-1; 8 bases agree with TRBD1. This CDR3 region has 12 residues. J gave up 10 bases and V 3 bases, and 4 bases lay outside the gene matches. Germline CDR1 and CDR2: SGHAT and FQNNGV. The CDR3 DNA reads TGTGCCAGCAGCTTGGGTACAGGGGGAGCTTTCTTT. Its protein product is CASSLGTGGAFF.

This chain connects TRBV7-6 to TRBJ2-1, with D possibly being TRBD2 (5 bases). The germline V gene encodes CDR1 SGHVS and CDR2 FNYEAQ. The CDR3 is 16 residues long. V was trimmed by 5 bases and J by 2 bases, leaving 16 bases between them. CDR3 loop: CASSDRSGYTYNEQFF. The CDR3 nucleotides are TGTGCCAGCAGCGACCGGTCGGGGTACACCTACAATGAGCAGTTCTTC.

This rearrangement joins TRBV5-1 to TRBJ2-7; D is uncertain. V was pared by 4 bases and J by 6 bases, with 17 bases between. CDR1 and CDR2 from the germline V gene are SGHRS and YFSETQ. This CDR3 spans 14 amino acids. The CDR3 coding sequence is TGCGCCAGCAGCCCCGGCAGAGGCTCGGCCGAGCAGTACTTC. Protein sequence: CASSPGRGSAEQYF.

The gene calls are TRBV4-3 and TRBJ1-4; 8 nucleotides align to TRBD1. The ends lost 2 bases at V and 0 bases at J; junction bases unmatched: 11. CDR3 length equals 19 residues. Per germline, CDR1 LGHNA and CDR2 YSLEER. CDR3 loop: CASSQSPRQGPATNEKLFF. The DNA for the CDR3 is TGCGCCAGCAGCCAATCCCCACGACAGGGGCCCGCAACTAATGAAAAACTGTTTTTT.

V is TRBV15 and J is TRBJ2-1, with 13 bases matching TRBD2. V gave up 0 bases and J gave up 1 base; unmatched junction bases: 9. Germline V lookup: CDR1 LNHNV, CDR2 YYDKDF (reference sequence). This CDR3 comprises 20 residues. The CDR3 DNA reads as TGTGCCACCAGCAGAGATAATACGGGACTAGCGGGAAGGTCCTACAATGAGCAGTTCTTC. It yields the protein CATSRDNTGLAGRSYNEQFF.

The V gene is TRBV28, the J gene TRBJ2-7; D ambiguous. The CDR3 runs to 15 residues. Per the germline V gene, CDR1 is MDHEN and CDR2 is SYDVKM. Trimming pared 1 base from V and 0 bases from J, leaving 10 bases between. The CDR3 DNA reads as TGTGCCAGCAGTTTATTGGGCACGAGCTCCTACGAGCAGTACTTC. This sequence encodes CASSLLGTSSYEQYF.

The chain employs TRBV27 and TRBJ2-7; TRBD1 or TRBD2 may be the D gene (5 bases each). CDR3 size: 12 residues. The germline CDR1 and CDR2 sequences are MNHEY and SMNVEV (reference sequence). Trimming stripped 8 bases from V and 0 bases from J, with 8 bases between. DNA of the CDR3: TGTGCCAGCGGGGGTGGCTCCTACGAGCAGTACTTC. Its protein product is CASGGGSYEQYF.

This sequence joins TRBV7-6 and TRBJ2-7; the D is unclear. This CDR3 has 15 amino acids. V lost 5 bases and J lost 0, with 14 bases in between. The germline gives CDR1 SGHVS, CDR2 FNYEAQ. CDR3 sequence (DNA): TGTGCCAGCAGCCCCTACTGGGGAAGCTCCTACGAGCAGTACTTC. This translates into CASSPYWGSSYEQYF.

V and J are TRBV7-9 and TRBJ1-1, with 9 bases aligning to TRBD1. This CDR3 is built from 15 residues. Trimming removed 1 base from V and 6 bases from J; junction bases left unmatched: 6. Germline CDR1 and CDR2: SEHNR and FQNEAQ (reference sequence). The CDR3: CASSLVGQGIPEAFF. The CDR3 DNA reads TGTGCCAGCAGCTTAGTCGGACAGGGGATCCCTGAAGCTTTCTTT.

The chain recombines TRBV7-9 with TRBJ2-7; TRBD1 matches 9 bases. CDR3 length: 13 residues. The ends lost 6 bases at V and 5 bases at J; junction bases unmatched: 5. The germline gives CDR1 SEHNR, CDR2 FQNEAQ (reference sequence). CDR3 nucleotides: TGTGCCAGCAGTCTCGACAGGGGGAACGAGCAGTACTTC. This translates into CASSLDRGNEQYF.

This chain joins TRBV29-1 and TRBJ1-1; no clear D gene. Germline CDR1 reads SQVTM; CDR2 reads ANQGSEA. The length of the CDR3 is 12 residues. The ends were cut back, 3 bases at V and 4 bases at J, with 9 bases in the middle. CDR3 in DNA: TGCAGCGTTGATTGGGCGACCACTGAAGCTTTCTTT. Translated, it gives CSVDWATTEAFF.

The rearrangement uses TRBV19 and TRBJ1-4, with TRBD1 as a possible D gene (6 bases). V gave up 4 bases and J gave up 0 bases, with 9 bases separating them. The CDR3 length is 15 residues. The V gene's germline CDR1 is LNHDA and CDR2 SQIVND (reference sequence). The CDR3 bases are TGTGCCAGTAGTAGGACAGACTCAACTAATGAAAAACTGTTTTTT. Its protein is CASSRTDSTNEKLFF.

This chain links TRBV19 with TRBJ2-1, with D possibly TRBD1 on 6 matching bases. Germline CDR1 reads LNHDA; CDR2 reads SQIVND (reference sequence). V shed 5 bases and J shed 6 bases, with 11 bases lying between them. The CDR3 sequence is 13 residues long. CDR3 DNA sequence: TGTGCCAGTAGTTGGACAGCCATCAATGAGCAGTTCTTC. Translation gives CASSWTAINEQFF.

Note on this clone: This sample includes further DNA sequences coding for the same CDR3. The V call is TRBV4-3, the J call TRBJ1-1, with D perhaps TRBD1 (5 bases). Trimming took off 0 bases at V and 1 base at J, with 9 bases between the two ends. The CDR3 consists of 15 residues. Germline CDR1 is LGHNA and CDR2 is YSLEER. The CDR3 nucleotides read TGCGCCAGCAGCCAAGATAGAGGGGCGAACACTGAAGCTTTCTTT. Translated, it gives CASSQDRGANTEAFF.

The chain links TRBV19 to TRBJ1-1, with a weak D call TRBD1 (6 bases). Trimming removed 5 bases at V and 2 bases at J, with 15 bases between. The V gene's germline CDR1 is LNHDA and CDR2 SQIVND (reference sequence). The CDR3 consists of 15 residues. In DNA form, the CDR3 reads TGTGCCAGTAGTCTGTTGGGGGGGCCTAACACTGAAGCTTTCTTT. Translating it yields CASSLLGGPNTEAFF.